A single T cell receptor (beta chain) is shown here with its context. Its specificity is not known. UMIs that included a 6-nucleotide sample barcode were added by template switching, which took place during cDNA synthesis. TCRdb re-called the 5' RACE reads; one entry per CDR3 protein, DNA not given. Its table records about 210,000 distinct CDR3 sequences. This CDR3 region has 18 residues. This record comes from a study of monozygotic twins with inflammatory bowel disease. General study results and limits: Lower sharing of clonotypes with other individuals was seen in IBD patients than in healthy twins. This was most marked in patients showing signs of disease activity. Background noise in patient repertoires may stem from differing immunosuppressive treatments. Healthy co-twins exceeded IBD patients in TCRbeta diversity as measured by inverse Simpson.

V usage is TRBV12-3 or TRBV12-4 and J usage is TRBJ2-1; TCRdb lists TRBD2, though no DNA is available to test this call. The specimen was blood. This TCR derives from a human donor with ulcerative colitis or Crohn's disease, or a healthy co-twin of an affected twin (not recorded which). CDR3 sequence reads: CASRFLAGVSSSYNEQFF.